Described below is a single T cell receptor (beta chain) sequence and its context. Assay used: immunoSEQ multiplex PCR; TCRdb lists only in-frame clones, some missing. The sample lists around 73,000 clones; more than 85% were seen once. The data originate from a study of technical replicates of blood from several donors. CDR3 length: 14 residues. The germline gives CDR1 MNHEY, CDR2 SVGAGI. With 6 bases clipped from V and 5 bases from J, the junction kept 8 bases outside the gene matches. V gene TRBV6-5 combines with J gene TRBJ2-7; 9 bases fit TRBD1. The source of this sequence is a human donor in good health. Some clones in this sample may be carry-over from other donors' samples. The source material was PBMCs. In nucleotides, the CDR3 is TGTGCCAGCAGCCCCCCACAGGGGGCGGACGAGCAGTACTTC. It translates to CASSPPQGADEQYF.